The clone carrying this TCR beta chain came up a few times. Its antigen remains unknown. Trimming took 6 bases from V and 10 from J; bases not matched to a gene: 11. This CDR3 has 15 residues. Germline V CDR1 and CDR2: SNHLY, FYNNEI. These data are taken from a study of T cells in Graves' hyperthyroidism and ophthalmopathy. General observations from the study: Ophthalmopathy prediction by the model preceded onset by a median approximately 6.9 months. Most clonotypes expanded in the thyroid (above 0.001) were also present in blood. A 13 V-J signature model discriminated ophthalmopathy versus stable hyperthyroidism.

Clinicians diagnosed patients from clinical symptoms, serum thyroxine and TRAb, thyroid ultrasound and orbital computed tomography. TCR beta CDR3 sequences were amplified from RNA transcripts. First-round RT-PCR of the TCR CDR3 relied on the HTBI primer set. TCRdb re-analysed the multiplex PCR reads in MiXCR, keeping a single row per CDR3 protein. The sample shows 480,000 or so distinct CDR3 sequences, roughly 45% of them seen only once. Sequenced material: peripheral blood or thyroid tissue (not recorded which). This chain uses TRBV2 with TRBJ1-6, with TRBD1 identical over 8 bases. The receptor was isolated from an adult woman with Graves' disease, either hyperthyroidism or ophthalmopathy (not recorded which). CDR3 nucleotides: TGTGCCAGCAGACAGGACAGGGTGCGTAGGTCACCCCTCCACTTT. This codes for CASRQDRVRRSPLHF. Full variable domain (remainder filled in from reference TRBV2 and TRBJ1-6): EPEVTQTPSHQVTQMGQEVILRCVPISNHLYFYWYRQILGQKVEFLVSFYNNEISEKSEIFDDQFSVERPDGSNFTLKIRSTKLEDSAMYFCASRQDRVRRSPLHFGNGTRLTVT.